Below, 27 T cell receptor beta chains from the same sample are listed, as sequenced in a study of blood T cell repertoires in COVID-19. Produced via immunoSEQ multiplex PCR; TCRdb's table is partial and in-frame only. The profile shows about 170,000 clones, about 87% of them singletons. Material: peripheral blood. These receptors were obtained from a man aged 55 to 70 with acute or convalescent COVID-19.

The V call is TRBV11-3, the J call TRBJ2-1, with 8 bases aligning to TRBD2. The V gene end was trimmed by 1 base and the J gene end by 10 bases; junction bases not matched to a gene: 9. The CDR3 totals 15 residues. Germline V gene sequence: CDR1 SGHNT, CDR2 YENEEA. The CDR3 loop reads CASSLARGGSGEQFF. The DNA for the CDR3 is TGTGCCAGCAGCTTAGCTCGGGGGGGCTCGGGAGAGCAGTTCTTC.

The chain joins TRBV24-1 to TRBJ2-5; perhaps TRBD1 as D (5 bases). The CDR3 covers 12 residues. Trimming took 3 bases from V and 8 from J, leaving 9 bases between them. Germline V gene sequence: CDR1 KGHDR, CDR2 SFDVKD. The CDR3 here is CATSDEGDTQYF. For the CDR3, the DNA is TGTGCCACCAGTGATGAAGGGGATACCCAGTACTTC.

This chain links TRBV30 with TRBJ1-1, with a tentative D call TRBD1 (6 bases). The CDR3 extends over 12 amino acids. The germline gives CDR1 GTSNPN, CDR2 SVGIG (reference sequence). V lost 5 bases and J lost 5, with 12 bases in between. CDR3 in amino acids: CAWAPGVTEAFF. CDR3 nucleotides: TGTGCCTGGGCACCAGGGGTAACTGAAGCTTTCTTT.

The genes are TRBV5-1 and TRBJ1-1, with TRBD1 matching over 10 bases. The CDR3 sequence is 16 residues long. J lost 6 bases, V lost 4 bases, and 12 bases had no gene match. CDR1 and CDR2 from the germline V gene are SGHRS and YFSETQ. The CDR3 here is CASSPRPTGGDAEAFF. CDR3 sequence (DNA): TGCGCCAGCAGCCCCCGCCCGACAGGGGGCGACGCTGAAGCTTTCTTT. Using reference TRBV5-1 and TRBJ1-1 for the parts outside the CDR3, the full variable domain is KAGVTQTPRYLIKTRGQQVTLSCSPISGHRSVSWYQQTPGQGLQFLFEYFSETQRNKGNFPGRFSGRQFSNSRSEMNVSTLELGDSALYLCASSPRPTGGDAEAFFGQGTRLTVV.

The CDR3: CASREGDTPYNEQFF. DNA of the CDR3: TGTGCCAGCAGAGAAGGGGACACTCCCTACAATGAGCAGTTCTTC. J is TRBJ2-1 and V is TRBV9, with D maybe TRBD1 (6 bases). V was pared by 5 bases and J by 2 bases, with 14 bases between. CDR1 and CDR2 from the germline V gene are SGDLS and YYNGEE. The CDR3 is 15 amino acids.

This chain uses TRBV5-8 with TRBJ2-7; TRBD1 matches at 8 bases. V lost 2 bases and J lost 3; bases outside the gene matches: 4. The CDR3 is 14 amino acids. The V gene's germline CDR1 is SGHTS and CDR2 YDEGEE. The CDR3 protein is CASSFAGGGYEQYV. Here the CDR3 DNA reads TGTGCCAGCAGCTTTGCAGGGGGCGGCTACGAGCAGTACGTC.

The CDR3 sequence: CASSPPTGQSSYNEQFF. As DNA, the CDR3 is TGTGCCAGCAGCCCTCCCACGGGACAGAGCTCCTACAATGAGCAGTTCTTC. This chain links TRBV7-9 with TRBJ2-1; 7 nucleotides agree with TRBD1. CDR1 and CDR2 (germline): SEHNR, FQNEAQ (reference sequence). V shed 5 bases, J shed 0 bases, and the junction held 10 bases outside the gene matches. The CDR3 totals 17 residues. Using reference TRBV7-9 and TRBJ2-1 for the parts outside the CDR3, the full variable domain is DTGVSQNPRHKITKRGQNVTFRCDPISEHNRLYWYRQTLGQGPEFLTYFQNEAQLEKSRLLSDRFSAERPKGSFSTLEIQRTEQGDSAMYLCASSPPTGQSSYNEQFFGPGTRLTVL.

The chain recombines TRBV7-2 with TRBJ1-6; 7 bases match TRBD1. Germline V lookup: CDR1 SGHTA, CDR2 FQGNSA. There are 14 residues in the CDR3. V was clipped by 5 bases and J by 10 bases; unmatched bases: 8. CDR3 in DNA: TGTGCCAGCAGCACCAACACAGGGGAGTCACCCCTCCACTTT. Residues: CASSTNTGESPLHF.

V is TRBV9 and J is TRBJ1-1; D call uncertain. Trimming took 1 base from V and 0 from J, leaving 4 bases between them. Germline V gives CDR1 SGDLS, CDR2 YYNGEE. This CDR3 has 13 amino acids. The CDR3 here is CASSVTLNTEAFF. The CDR3 nucleotides are TGTGCCAGCAGCGTAACACTGAACACTGAAGCTTTCTTT.

The chain combines TRBV7-3 with TRBJ2-1; the match to TRBD2 covers 7 bases. The CDR3 has 15 amino acids. J gave up 8 bases and V 5 bases, and 12 bases lay outside the gene matches. Germline CDR1 reads SGHTA; CDR2 reads FQGTGA. In DNA form, the CDR3 reads TGTGCCAGCAGCCCTGCGCGGGGGTCAGCGGATGAGCAGTTCTTC. This codes for CASSPARGSADEQFF. The full variable domain, its missing parts supplied by reference TRBV7-3 and TRBJ2-1, is GAGVSQTPSNKVTEKGKYVELRCDPISGHTALYWYRQSLGQGPEFLIYFQGTGAADDSGLPNDRFFAVRPEGSVSTLKIQRTERGDSAVYLCASSPARGSADEQFFGPGTRLTVL.

The rearrangement uses TRBV2 and TRBJ1-4; TRBD1 matches 7 bases. The CDR3 sequence is 14 residues long. With V trimmed by 6 bases and J by 1 base, 2 bases remained unmatched. Germline loops: CDR1 SNHLY, CDR2 FYNNEI. The CDR3 reads CASSRQGTNEKLFF. The CDR3 DNA reads TGTGCCAGCAGCAGACAGGGAACTAATGAAAAACTGTTTTTT.

The V gene is TRBV27, the J gene TRBJ2-1, with 15 bases aligning to TRBD2. Looked up from germline, CDR1 is MNHEY and CDR2 is SMNVEV (reference sequence). Trimming at V came to 5 bases and at J to 7 bases, leaving 9 bases not matched to a gene. This CDR3 contains 17 residues. The CDR3 protein is CASSRTSGREFRNEQFF. CDR3 bases: TGTGCCAGCAGTCGGACTAGCGGGAGGGAGTTTCGAAATGAGCAGTTCTTC.

This chain joins TRBV6-5 and TRBJ1-5; TRBD1 aligns across 7 bases. Trimming at V came to 8 bases and at J to 6 bases, leaving 13 bases not matched to a gene. Germline lookup yields CDR1 MNHEY and CDR2 SVGAGI. The CDR3 is made up of 15 amino acids. The CDR3 sequence: CASSGQSLSGQPQHF. As DNA, the CDR3 is TGTGCCAGCTCGGGACAGTCCCTATCAGGTCAGCCCCAGCATTTT.

J is TRBJ1-2 and V is TRBV2, with D uncertain. Germline CDR1 is SNHLY and CDR2 is FYNNEI. The CDR3 consists of 13 residues. Trimming left V 4 bases short and J 4 bases short, with 10 bases between. CDR3 bases: TGTGCCAGCAGTGGTCGGGGTTCCTATGGCTACACCTTC. Its translation: CASSGRGSYGYTF.

This chain uses TRBV24-1 with TRBJ2-2, with D perhaps TRBD1 (6 bases). This CDR3 contains 16 residues. Germline loops: CDR1 KGHDR, CDR2 SFDVKD. V was cut by 3 bases and J by 1 base, with 11 bases left in between. Here the CDR3 DNA reads TGTGCCACCAGTGATGTGGGACATCAGAACACCGGGGAGCTGTTTTTT. Translated: CATSDVGHQNTGELFF.

The V call is TRBV7-2, the J call TRBJ2-6, with no clear D. Trimming cost V 2 bases and J 0 bases, with 5 bases left between them. This CDR3 spans 15 amino acids. CDR1 is SGHTA and CDR2 is FQGNSA in the germline V gene. The chain's CDR3 is CASSLPSSGANVLTF. CDR3 sequence (DNA): TGTGCCAGCAGCTTACCGTCCTCTGGGGCCAACGTCCTGACTTTC.

This chain joins TRBV7-9 and TRBJ1-2; 8 positions match TRBD1. The length of the CDR3 is 15 residues. Germline values: CDR1 SEHNR, CDR2 FQNEAQ (reference sequence). Germline trimming cut 5 bases from V and 4 bases from J; bases unmatched to any gene: 9. The CDR3 DNA sequence: TGTGCCAGCAGCCCCCAAGCGGACAGGGTCTATGGCTACACCTTC. Translation gives CASSPQADRVYGYTF.

This chain links TRBV6-5 with TRBJ1-2, with D perhaps TRBD1 (5 bases). V lost 0 bases and J lost 4, with 15 bases in between. CDR3 length equals 16 residues. CDR1 and CDR2 from the germline V gene are MNHEY and SVGAGI. This CDR3 reads CASSYSSGGSAYGYTF. The CDR3 DNA sequence: TGTGCCAGCAGTTACTCGAGCGGGGGATCCGCCTATGGCTACACCTTC.

J is TRBJ2-1 and V is TRBV6-5; D might be TRBD1 (6 bases). The germline V gene encodes CDR1 MNHEY and CDR2 SVGAGI. CDR3 length: 13 amino acids. V lost 2 bases, J lost 6 bases, and 8 bases lay in between. The CDR3 protein is CASSYTGFNEQFF. Here the CDR3 DNA reads TGTGCCAGCAGTTACACAGGGTTCAATGAGCAGTTCTTC.

The chain is built from TRBV6-5 and TRBJ1-1; D gene unclear. Trimming removed 8 bases at V and 6 bases at J, with 10 bases between. Germline V gene lookup returns CDR1 MNHEY and CDR2 SVGAGI. The CDR3 has 11 residues. The CDR3 DNA reads as TGTGCCAGCGCCCGGGGAGCTGAAGCTTTCTTT. Amino acid sequence: CASARGAEAFF.

The CDR3 sequence is CATSGTGVVYGYTF. CDR3 DNA sequence: TGTGCCACCAGTGGTACAGGAGTCGTCTATGGCTACACCTTC. The rearrangement uses TRBV24-1 and TRBJ1-2; D possibly corresponds to TRBD1 (5 bases). This CDR3 is built from 14 residues. Trimming stripped 5 bases from V and 4 bases from J, with 13 bases between. Germline lookup yields CDR1 KGHDR and CDR2 SFDVKD.

The chain carries TRBV6-6 and TRBJ2-1, with a tentative D call TRBD2 (6 bases). Germline V gene sequence: CDR1 MNHNY, CDR2 SVGAGI (reference sequence). V was cut by 5 bases and J by 6 bases, with 11 bases left in between. The CDR3 is 13 residues long. DNA of the CDR3: TGTGCCAGCAGTCCGTTGGGGGGCAATGAGCAGTTCTTC. Translated: CASSPLGGNEQFF.

On this clone itself: The sample has other DNA sequences that encode this CDR3 too. The CDR3 bases are TGTGCCTGGAGTCAAGGACAGGGGAACTATGGCTACACCTTC. Its translation is CAWSQGQGNYGYTF. The rearrangement joins TRBV30 to TRBJ1-2, with TRBD1 matching 9 bases. CDR1 and CDR2 from the germline V gene are GTSNPN and SVGIG (reference sequence). With 2 bases clipped from V and 2 bases from J, the junction kept 3 bases outside the gene matches. There are 14 residues in the CDR3.

This clone came up once. The rearrangement joins TRBV19 to TRBJ2-7; 11 bases match TRBD1. CDR1 and CDR2 (germline): LNHDA, SQIVND (reference sequence). CDR3 length equals 15 residues. V shed 3 bases, J shed 3 bases, and the junction held 4 bases outside the gene matches. CDR3 sequence: CASSIGTGGGYEQYV. The CDR3 DNA is TGTGCCAGTAGTATCGGGACAGGGGGGGGCTACGAGCAGTACGTC.

CDR3 loop: CASSPGQHYGETQYF. In DNA, the CDR3 is TGTGCCAGCAGCCCGGGACAGCATTACGGGGAGACCCAGTACTTC. The J gene is TRBJ2-5, the V gene TRBV5-4, with 7 bases matching TRBD1. Germline lookup yields CDR1 SGHNT and CDR2 YYREEE (reference sequence). The junction had 11 bases not matched to a gene; V was cut back by 4 bases and J by 5 bases. This CDR3 spans 15 amino acids.

The V gene is TRBV4-2, the J gene TRBJ1-2; the match to TRBD1 covers 7 bases. V lost 2 bases to trimming and J lost 1 base; unmatched junction nucleotides: 19. The CDR3 sequence is 20 residues long. In germline, CDR1 is LGHNA, CDR2 YNFKEQ. CDR3 residues: CASSQPHGEGGLGVNYGYTF. The CDR3 DNA sequence: TGTGCCAGCAGCCAACCCCACGGGGAAGGGGGCCTAGGAGTTAACTATGGCTACACCTTC.

The chain joins TRBV5-1 to TRBJ2-2, with TRBD2 matching over 9 bases. V lost 1 base to trimming and J lost 7 bases; unmatched junction nucleotides: 8. The CDR3 is made up of 16 amino acids. Germline lookup yields CDR1 SGHRS and CDR2 YFSETQ. CDR3 bases: TGCGCCAGCAGCTTGACGGCTAGCGGGATGGGCGGGGAGCTGTTTTTT. This encodes CASSLTASGMGGELFF.